Below are 10 T cell receptor beta chains sequenced from a single sample in a study of blood T cell repertoires in COVID-19 (TCRdb year 2020). The library was obtained by the immunoSEQ multiplex PCR assay. What TCRdb holds here is the immuneACCESS table cut down to in-frame rearrangements. Part of the clones is not present; checked against another copy, under half of the missing clones reflect an unresolved V gene, and the others are unexplained. This sample lists approximately 250,000 clones; about 93% were detected once. The top ten clones comprise 0.8% to 0.95% of the sample. Material for sequencing was peripheral blood. The receptor source for this set is a man aged 30 to 39 with COVID-19, enrolled during active disease.

This chain links TRBV6-5 with TRBJ2-3; a possible D gene is TRBD2 (5 bases). V was cut by 4 bases and J by 4 bases, with 9 bases left in between. The germline V gene encodes CDR1 MNHEY and CDR2 SVGAGI. This CDR3 comprises 13 residues. CDR3 amino acids: CASSSLVSDTQYF. In DNA form, the CDR3 reads TGTGCCAGCAGTTCACTAGTTTCAGATACGCAGTATTTT.

The rearrangement joins TRBV5-4 to TRBJ1-1; D gene ambiguous. Between the trimmed V and J ends, which lost 0 bases and 1 base, there was a span of 13 bases. Germline CDR1 is SGHNT and CDR2 is YYREEE (reference sequence). The CDR3 spans 16 residues. CDR3 DNA sequence: TGTGCCAGCAGCTTGGCCAGGCAAAGCGGGAACACTGAAGCTTTCTTT. Amino acid sequence: CASSLARQSGNTEAFF.

The chain couples TRBV5-4 to TRBJ1-2; 12 bases agree with TRBD1. The CDR3 spans 16 residues. Germline V gives CDR1 SGHNT, CDR2 YYREEE (reference sequence). With 3 bases clipped from V and 6 bases from J, the junction kept 9 bases outside the gene matches. CDR3 DNA sequence: TGTGCCAGCAGCTCAACCGGGACAGGGGGCGTGGATGGCTACACCTTC. This codes for CASSSTGTGGVDGYTF. The full variable domain, in which reference TRBV5-4 and TRBJ1-2 provide the parts outside the CDR3, is ETGVTQSPTHLIKTRGQQVTLRCSSQSGHNTVSWYQQALGQGPQFIFQYYREEENGRGNFPPRFSGLQFPNYSSELNVNALELDDSALYLCASSSTGTGGVDGYTFGSGTRLTVV.

This rearrangement joins TRBV5-1 to TRBJ1-6; no firm D call. Trimming stripped 3 bases from V and 5 bases from J, with 12 bases between. The germline gives CDR1 SGHRS, CDR2 YFSETQ. CDR3 length: 15 residues. The CDR3 sequence is CASSSGIFDNSPLHF. The CDR3, as DNA: TGCGCCAGCAGCTCCGGGATCTTCGATAATTCACCCCTCCACTTT.

This chain uses TRBV7-9 with TRBJ1-5; D perhaps matches TRBD1 (5 bases). Germline CDR1 and CDR2: SEHNR and FQNEAQ (reference sequence). V lost 1 base to trimming and J lost 4 bases, with 5 bases between them. The CDR3 sequence is 13 residues long. CDR3 bases: TGTGCCAGCAGCTTAGGGACAAATCAGCCCCAGCATTTT. Translation: CASSLGTNQPQHF.

The chain carries TRBV5-1 and TRBJ2-3; perhaps TRBD2 as D (6 bases). The CDR3 runs to 15 residues. V was shortened by 0 bases and J by 6 bases, with 14 bases between the two germline ends. CDR1 SGHRS and CDR2 YFSETQ come from the germline V gene. The CDR3 loop is CASSLVGTGGDTQYF. The CDR3 nucleotides read TGCGCCAGCAGCTTGGTTGGTACAGGAGGGGATACGCAGTATTTT. The whole variable domain, filled in from reference TRBV5-1 and TRBJ2-3, reads KAGVTQTPRYLIKTRGQQVTLSCSPISGHRSVSWYQQTPGQGLQFLFEYFSETQRNKGNFPGRFSGRQFSNSRSEMNVSTLELGDSALYLCASSLVGTGGDTQYFGPGTRLTVL.

The V call is TRBV18, the J call TRBJ1-1; possible D gene TRBD1, 5 bases. Per germline, CDR1 KGHSH and CDR2 LQKENI. This CDR3 has 15 residues. Trimming pared 2 bases from V and 4 bases from J, leaving 14 bases between. The CDR3 DNA reads TGTGCCAGCTCACCAACCGGACACCCCAGCACTGAAGCTTTCTTT. As protein: CASSPTGHPSTEAFF.

The chain employs TRBV4-1 and TRBJ1-1, with TRBD1 matching over 10 bases. The germline gives CDR1 MGHRA, CDR2 YSYEKL. The ends lost 3 bases at V and 6 bases at J; junction bases unmatched: 10. The CDR3 sequence is 16 residues long. Here the CDR3 reads CASSHQGDRGSAEAFF. The DNA of the CDR3 is TGCGCCAGCAGCCATCAGGGGGACAGGGGCTCGGCTGAAGCTTTCTTT.

The J gene is TRBJ1-2, the V gene TRBV7-6, with a weak D call TRBD1 (6 bases). The CDR3 is made up of 13 amino acids. Trimming cost V 5 bases and J 8 bases, with 15 bases left between them. Germline CDR1 and CDR2: SGHVS and FNYEAQ. CDR3 sequence (DNA): TGTGCCAGCAGCCCCGATGGGGGCGTGGGCTACACCTTC. Translating it yields CASSPDGGVGYTF.

The chain couples TRBV9 to TRBJ1-2; no clear D. This CDR3 is built from 14 residues. V was pared by 0 bases and J by 2 bases, with 8 bases between. Germline V gene data show CDR1 as SGDLS and CDR2 as YYNGEE. The CDR3 sequence: CASSVDYGNYGYTF. The DNA for the CDR3 is TGTGCCAGCAGCGTAGACTACGGGAACTATGGCTACACCTTC. The full variable domain, completed using reference TRBV9 and TRBJ1-2, is DSGVTQTPKHLITATGQRVTLRCSPRSGDLSVYWYQQSLDQGLQFLIQYYNGEERAKGNILERFSAQQFPDLHSELNLSSLELGDSALYFCASSVDYGNYGYTFGSGTRLTVV.